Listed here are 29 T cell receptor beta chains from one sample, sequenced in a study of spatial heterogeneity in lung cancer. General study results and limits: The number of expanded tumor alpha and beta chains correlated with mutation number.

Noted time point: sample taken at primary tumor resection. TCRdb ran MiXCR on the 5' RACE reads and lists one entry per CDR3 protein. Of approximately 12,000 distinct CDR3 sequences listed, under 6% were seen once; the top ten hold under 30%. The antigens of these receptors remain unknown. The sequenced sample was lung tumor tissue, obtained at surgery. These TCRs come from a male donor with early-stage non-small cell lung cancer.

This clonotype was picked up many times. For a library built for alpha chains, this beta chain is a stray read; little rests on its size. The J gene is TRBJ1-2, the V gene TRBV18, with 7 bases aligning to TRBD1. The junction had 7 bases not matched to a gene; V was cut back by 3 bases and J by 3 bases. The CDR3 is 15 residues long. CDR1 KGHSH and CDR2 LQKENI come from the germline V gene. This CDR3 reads CASSPLDRDDYGYTF. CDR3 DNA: TGTGCCAGCTCACCCCTCGACAGGGACGACTATGGCTACACCTTC. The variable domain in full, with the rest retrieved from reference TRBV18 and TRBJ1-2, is NAGVMQNPRHLVRRRGQEARLRCSPMKGHSHVYWYRQLPEEGLKFMVYLQKENIIDESGMPKERFSAEFPKEGPSILRIQQVVRGDSAAYFCASSPLDRDDYGYTFGSGTRLTVV.

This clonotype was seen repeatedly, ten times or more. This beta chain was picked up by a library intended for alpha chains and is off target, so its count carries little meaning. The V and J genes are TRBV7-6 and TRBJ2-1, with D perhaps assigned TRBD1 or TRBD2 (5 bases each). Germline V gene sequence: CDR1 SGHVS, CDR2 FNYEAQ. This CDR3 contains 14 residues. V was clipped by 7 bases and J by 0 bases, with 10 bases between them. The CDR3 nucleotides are TGTGCCAGCACCCTGGGGGTCTCCTACAATGAGCAGTTCTTC. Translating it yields CASTLGVSYNEQFF.

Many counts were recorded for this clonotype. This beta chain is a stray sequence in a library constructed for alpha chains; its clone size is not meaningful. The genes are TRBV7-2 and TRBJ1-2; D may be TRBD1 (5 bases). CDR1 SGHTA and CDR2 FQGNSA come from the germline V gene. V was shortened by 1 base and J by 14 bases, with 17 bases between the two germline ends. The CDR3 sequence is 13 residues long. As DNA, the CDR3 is TGTGCCAGCAGCTTAGGCAGGGCCCTTGAGTGGACCTTC. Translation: CASSLGRALEWTF.

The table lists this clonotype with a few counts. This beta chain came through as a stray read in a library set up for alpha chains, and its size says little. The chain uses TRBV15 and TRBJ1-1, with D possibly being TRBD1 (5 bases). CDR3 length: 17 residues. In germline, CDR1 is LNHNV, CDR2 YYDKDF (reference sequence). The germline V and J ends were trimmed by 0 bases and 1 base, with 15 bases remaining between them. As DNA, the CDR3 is TGTGCCACCAGCAGAGATCCTCAGGGCAGGTCGAACACTGAAGCTTTCTTT. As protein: CATSRDPQGRSNTEAFF.

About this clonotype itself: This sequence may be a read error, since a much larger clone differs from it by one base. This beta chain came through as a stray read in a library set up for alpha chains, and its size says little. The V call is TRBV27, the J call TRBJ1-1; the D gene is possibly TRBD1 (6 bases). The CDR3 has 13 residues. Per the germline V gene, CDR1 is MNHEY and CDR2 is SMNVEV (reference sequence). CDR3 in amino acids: CASRAGAGTGAFF. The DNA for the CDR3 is TGTGCCAGCAGAGCAGGGGCGGGGACTGGAGCTTTCTTT.

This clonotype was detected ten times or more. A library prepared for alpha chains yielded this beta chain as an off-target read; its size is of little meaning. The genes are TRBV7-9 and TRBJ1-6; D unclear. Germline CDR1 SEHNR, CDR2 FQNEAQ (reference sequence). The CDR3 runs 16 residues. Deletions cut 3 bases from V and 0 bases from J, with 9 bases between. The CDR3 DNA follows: TGTGCCAGCAGCTTCGGTGGAGGCTCCTATAATTCACCCCTCCACTTT. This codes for CASSFGGGSYNSPLHF.

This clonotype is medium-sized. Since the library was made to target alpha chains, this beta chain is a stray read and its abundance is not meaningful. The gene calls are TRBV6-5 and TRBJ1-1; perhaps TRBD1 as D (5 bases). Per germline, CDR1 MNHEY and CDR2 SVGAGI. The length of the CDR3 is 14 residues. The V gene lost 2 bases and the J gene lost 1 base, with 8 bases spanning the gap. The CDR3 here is CASSYGGTNTEAFF. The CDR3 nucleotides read TGTGCCAGCAGTTACGGGGGTACGAACACTGAAGCTTTCTTT.

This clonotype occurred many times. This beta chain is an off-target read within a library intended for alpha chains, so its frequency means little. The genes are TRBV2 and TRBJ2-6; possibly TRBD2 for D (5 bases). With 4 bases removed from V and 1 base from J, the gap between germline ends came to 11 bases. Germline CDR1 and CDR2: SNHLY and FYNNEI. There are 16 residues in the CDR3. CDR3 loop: CASSAHRESGANVLTF. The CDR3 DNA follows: TGTGCCAGCAGTGCCCACCGGGAATCTGGGGCCAACGTCCTGACTTTC.

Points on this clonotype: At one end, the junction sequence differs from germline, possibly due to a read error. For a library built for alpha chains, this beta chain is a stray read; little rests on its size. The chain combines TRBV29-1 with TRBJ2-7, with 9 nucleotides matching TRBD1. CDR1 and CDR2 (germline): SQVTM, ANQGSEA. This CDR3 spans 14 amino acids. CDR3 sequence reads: CSVPGTGPSSEQYF. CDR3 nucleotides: TGCAGCGTTCCCGGGACAGGGCCTTCCTCCGAGCAGTACTTC.

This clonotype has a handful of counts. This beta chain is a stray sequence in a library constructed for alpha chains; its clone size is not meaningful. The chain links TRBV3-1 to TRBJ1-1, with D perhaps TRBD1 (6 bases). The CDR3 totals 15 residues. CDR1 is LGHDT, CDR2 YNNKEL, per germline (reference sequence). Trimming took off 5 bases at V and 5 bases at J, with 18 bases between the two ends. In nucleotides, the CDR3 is TGTGCCAGCAGCGGAGGGGGGCTCCTGGGAACTGAAGCTTTCTTT. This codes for CASSGGGLLGTEAFF.

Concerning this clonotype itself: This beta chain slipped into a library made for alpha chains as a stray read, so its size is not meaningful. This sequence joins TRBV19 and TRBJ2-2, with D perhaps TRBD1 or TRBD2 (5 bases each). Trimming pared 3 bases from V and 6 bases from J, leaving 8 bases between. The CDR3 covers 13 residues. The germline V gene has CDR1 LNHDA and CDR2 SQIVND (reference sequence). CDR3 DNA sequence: TGTGCCAGTAGTATTTTGGGGGCCGGGGAGCTGTTTTTT. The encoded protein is CASSILGAGELFF.

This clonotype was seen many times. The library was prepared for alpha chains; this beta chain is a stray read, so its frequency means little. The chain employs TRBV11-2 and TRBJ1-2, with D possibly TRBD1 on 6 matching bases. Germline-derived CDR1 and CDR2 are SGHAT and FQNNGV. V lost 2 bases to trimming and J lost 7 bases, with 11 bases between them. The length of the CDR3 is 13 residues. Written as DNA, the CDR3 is TGTGCCAGCAGCTTACAGGGGCCGGGTGGCTACACCTTC. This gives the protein CASSLQGPGGYTF.

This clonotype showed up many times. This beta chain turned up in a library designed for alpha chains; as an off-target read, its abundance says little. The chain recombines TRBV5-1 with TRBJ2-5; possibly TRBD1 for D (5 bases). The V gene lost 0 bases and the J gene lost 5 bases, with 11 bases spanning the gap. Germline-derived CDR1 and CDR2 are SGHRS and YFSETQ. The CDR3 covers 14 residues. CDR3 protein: CASSLGRAGETQYF. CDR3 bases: TGCGCCAGCAGCTTGGGCAGGGCCGGGGAGACCCAGTACTTC.

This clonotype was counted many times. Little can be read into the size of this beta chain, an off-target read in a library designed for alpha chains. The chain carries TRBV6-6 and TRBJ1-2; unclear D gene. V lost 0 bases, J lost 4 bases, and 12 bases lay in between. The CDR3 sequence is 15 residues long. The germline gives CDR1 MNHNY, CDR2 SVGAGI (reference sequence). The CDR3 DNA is TGTGCCAGCAGTTACTCGCTGGGAATGGGCTATGGCTACACCTTC. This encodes CASSYSLGMGYGYTF.

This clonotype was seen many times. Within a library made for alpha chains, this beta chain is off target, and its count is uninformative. The CDR3 DNA reads as TGTGCCAGCAGTTTCCGGGACAGGGGCTACCAAGAGACCCAGTACTTC. Amino acid sequence: CASSFRDRGYQETQYF. The rearrangement uses TRBV6-1 and TRBJ2-5, with 10 positions matching TRBD1. The CDR3 has 16 residues. V shed 5 bases, J shed 0 bases, and the junction held 6 bases outside the gene matches. Germline V CDR1 and CDR2: MNHNS, SASEGT.

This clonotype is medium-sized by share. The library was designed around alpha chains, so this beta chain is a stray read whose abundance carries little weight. CDR3 in amino acids: CASSLAFRGRPQYF. For the CDR3, the DNA is TGTGCCAGCAGCTTAGCGTTCAGGGGGCGGCCGCAGTATTTT. V usage is TRBV7-6 and J usage is TRBJ2-3; TRBD1 matches 8 bases. CDR1 and CDR2 from the germline V gene are SGHVS and FNYEAQ. The CDR3 covers 14 residues. With V trimmed by 0 bases and J by 10 bases, 6 bases remained unmatched.

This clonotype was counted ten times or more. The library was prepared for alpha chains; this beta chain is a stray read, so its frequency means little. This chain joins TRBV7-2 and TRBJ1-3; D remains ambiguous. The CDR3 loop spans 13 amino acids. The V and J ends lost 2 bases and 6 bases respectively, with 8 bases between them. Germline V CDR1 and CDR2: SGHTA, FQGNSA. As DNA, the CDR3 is TGTGCCAGCAGCTTATGGAGGGAAAACACCATATATTTT. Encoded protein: CASSLWRENTIYF.

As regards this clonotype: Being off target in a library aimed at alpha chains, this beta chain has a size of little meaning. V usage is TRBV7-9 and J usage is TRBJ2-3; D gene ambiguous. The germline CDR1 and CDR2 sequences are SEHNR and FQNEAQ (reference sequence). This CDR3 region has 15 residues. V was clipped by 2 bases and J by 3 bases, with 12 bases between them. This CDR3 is CASSLRATQTDTQYF. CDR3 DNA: TGTGCCAGCAGCTTACGCGCGACACAGACAGATACGCAGTATTTT.

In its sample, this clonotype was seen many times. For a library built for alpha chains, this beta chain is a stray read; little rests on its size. CDR3 residues: CASSGAGDTQYF. The CDR3 DNA follows: TGTGCCAGCAGTGGGGCAGGGGATACGCAGTATTTT. J is TRBJ2-3 and V is TRBV27; D may be TRBD1 (5 bases). Per germline, CDR1 MNHEY and CDR2 SMNVEV (reference sequence). V shed 5 bases and J shed 6 bases, with 9 bases lying between them. This CDR3 has 12 residues.

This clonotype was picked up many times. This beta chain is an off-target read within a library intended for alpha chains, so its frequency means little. Here the CDR3 reads CSVGAGLKIYNEQFF. CDR3 DNA: TGCAGCGTTGGAGCGGGCCTCAAAATCTACAATGAGCAGTTCTTC. This chain links TRBV29-1 with TRBJ2-1; TRBD2 might be the D (6 bases). From germline, CDR1 is SQVTM and CDR2 ANQGSEA. The V end was cut by 4 bases, the J end by 3 bases, with 16 bases between. The CDR3 totals 15 residues.

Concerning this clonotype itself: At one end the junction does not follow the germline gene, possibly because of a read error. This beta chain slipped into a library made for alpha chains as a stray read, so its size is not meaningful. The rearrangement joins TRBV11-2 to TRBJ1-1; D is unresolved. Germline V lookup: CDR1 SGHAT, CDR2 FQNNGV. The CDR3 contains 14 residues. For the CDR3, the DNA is TGTACCAGCAGCAGCAGCGGGCGGGACACTGAAGCTTTCTTT. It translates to CTSSSSGRDTEAFF.

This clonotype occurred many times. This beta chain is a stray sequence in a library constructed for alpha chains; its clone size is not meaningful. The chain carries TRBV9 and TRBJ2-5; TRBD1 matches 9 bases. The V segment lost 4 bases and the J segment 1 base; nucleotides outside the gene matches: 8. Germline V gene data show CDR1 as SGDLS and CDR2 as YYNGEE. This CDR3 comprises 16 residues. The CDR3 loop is CASSPPTGGLQETQYF. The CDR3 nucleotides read TGTGCCAGCAGCCCTCCGACAGGGGGACTCCAAGAGACCCAGTACTTC.

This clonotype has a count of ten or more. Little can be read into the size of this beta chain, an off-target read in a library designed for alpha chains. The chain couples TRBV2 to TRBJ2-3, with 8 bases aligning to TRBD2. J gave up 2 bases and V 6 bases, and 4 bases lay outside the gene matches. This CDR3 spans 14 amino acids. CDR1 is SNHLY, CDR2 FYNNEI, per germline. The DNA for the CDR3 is TGTGCCAGCAGACCAGCGGGGGCCACAGATACGCAGTATTTT. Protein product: CASRPAGATDTQYF.

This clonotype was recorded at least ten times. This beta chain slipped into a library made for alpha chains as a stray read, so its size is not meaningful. CDR3 region: CSASQLAGIQETQYF. The CDR3 DNA reads as TGCAGTGCTAGTCAACTAGCGGGGATCCAAGAGACCCAGTACTTC. The V gene is TRBV20-1, the J gene TRBJ2-5; 10 bases agree with TRBD2. The V and J ends lost 3 bases and 1 base, in that order; junction bases with no gene match: 5. The CDR3 is 15 residues long. The germline gives CDR1 DFQATT, CDR2 SNEGSKA (reference sequence).

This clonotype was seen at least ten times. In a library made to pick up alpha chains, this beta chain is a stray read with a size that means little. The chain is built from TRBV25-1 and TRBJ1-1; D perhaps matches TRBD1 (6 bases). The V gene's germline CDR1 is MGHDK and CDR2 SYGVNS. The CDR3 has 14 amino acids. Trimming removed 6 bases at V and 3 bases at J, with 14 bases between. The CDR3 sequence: CASRTDRRDTEAFF. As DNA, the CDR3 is TGTGCCAGCAGAACTGACAGGCGTGACACTGAAGCTTTCTTT.

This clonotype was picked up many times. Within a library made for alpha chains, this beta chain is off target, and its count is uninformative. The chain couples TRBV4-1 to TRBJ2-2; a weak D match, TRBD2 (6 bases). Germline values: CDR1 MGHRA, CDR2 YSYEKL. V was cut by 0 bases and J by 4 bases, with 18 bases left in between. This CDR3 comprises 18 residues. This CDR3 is CASSQDGVAGRSTGELFF. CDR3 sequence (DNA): TGCGCCAGCAGCCAAGATGGGGTTGCGGGGCGAAGCACCGGGGAGCTGTTTTTT.

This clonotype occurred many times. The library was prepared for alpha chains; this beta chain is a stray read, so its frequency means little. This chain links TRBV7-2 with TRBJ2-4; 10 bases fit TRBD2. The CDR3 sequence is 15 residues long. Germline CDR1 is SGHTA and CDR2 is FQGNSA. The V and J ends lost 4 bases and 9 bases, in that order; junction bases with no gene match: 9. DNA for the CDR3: TGTGCCAGCAGCTACATGGCGTTAGCGGGGGGCATTCAGTACTTC. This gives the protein CASSYMALAGGIQYF.

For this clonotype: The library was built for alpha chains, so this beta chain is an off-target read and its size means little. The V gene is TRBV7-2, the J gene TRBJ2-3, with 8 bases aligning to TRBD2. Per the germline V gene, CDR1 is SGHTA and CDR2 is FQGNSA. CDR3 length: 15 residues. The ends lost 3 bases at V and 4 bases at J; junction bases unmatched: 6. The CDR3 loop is CASSFQRGSADTQYF. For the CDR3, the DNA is TGTGCCAGCAGCTTTCAGCGGGGGAGCGCAGATACGCAGTATTTT.

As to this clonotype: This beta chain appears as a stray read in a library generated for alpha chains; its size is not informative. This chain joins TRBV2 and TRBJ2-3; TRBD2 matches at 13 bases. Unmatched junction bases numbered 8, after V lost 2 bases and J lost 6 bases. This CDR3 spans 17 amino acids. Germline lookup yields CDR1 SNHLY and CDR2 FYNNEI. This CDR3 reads CASSEIGTSGVGDTQYF. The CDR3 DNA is TGTGCCAGCAGTGAAATCGGGACTAGCGGGGTTGGCGATACGCAGTATTTT.